The 32 T cell receptor beta chains presented below share a single source sample, sequenced in a study of blood T cells in healthy people across ages. Then a second PCR, running roughly 7 to 11 cycles, was carried out with a sample-barcoded 5' primer and a J-beta primer mix. Via MiXCR, TCRdb re-called the 5' RACE reads, giving one row per CDR3 protein. The profile shows 790,000 or so distinct CDR3 sequences, 46% of them singletons. Sequenced: blood. The receptor source for this set is an elderly man in good health.

In this sample, this clonotype turned up many times. V is TRBV11-2 and J is TRBJ2-1, with D tentatively TRBD2 (7 bases). The CDR3 sequence is 13 residues long. V was shortened by 1 base and J by 8 bases, with 9 bases between the two germline ends. Germline assignment: CDR1 SGHAT and CDR2 FQNNGV. The CDR3 sequence: CASSLAGGDEQFF. CDR3 sequence (DNA): TGTGCCAGCAGCTTAGCGGGGGGCGATGAGCAGTTCTTC.

The chain couples TRBV20-1 to TRBJ2-5, with no clear D. The CDR3 has 13 amino acids. The germline gives CDR1 DFQATT, CDR2 SNEGSKA (reference sequence). The V gene lost 6 bases and the J gene lost 5 bases, with 16 bases spanning the gap. In nucleotides, the CDR3 is TGCAGTGCCAAATCTGGGGTATGGGAGACCCAGTACTTC. Its translation is CSAKSGVWETQYF.

A few counts support this clonotype. The DNA for the CDR3 is TGTGCCAGCTCACAGACAGGAGGTAGCACAGATACGCAGTATTTT. Amino acids: CASSQTGGSTDTQYF. The genes are TRBV18 and TRBJ2-3, with D perhaps matching TRBD1 (6 bases). V was shortened by 4 bases and J by 0 bases, with 11 bases between the two germline ends. This CDR3 has 15 residues. Germline-derived CDR1 and CDR2 are KGHSH and LQKENI.

Regarding this clonotype: Possible read error: a much larger clone is one base away. CDR3 coding DNA: TGCGCCAACAGCTTAGGTAGCGGGGGCTCCTACAATGAGCAGTTCTTC. Translating it yields CANSLGSGGSYNEQFF. This chain joins TRBV5-1 and TRBJ2-1; 9 bases match TRBD2. The length of the CDR3 is 16 residues. Germline CDR1 and CDR2: SGHRS and YFSETQ.

The chain is built from TRBV12-3 or TRBV12-4 and TRBJ2-7; 13 nucleotides align to TRBD2. J gave up 5 bases and V 5 bases, and 9 bases lay outside the gene matches. This CDR3 region has 16 residues. The CDR3 bases are TGTGCCAGCAGTGGACTAGCGGGAGTCCAGTTCAACGAGCAGTACTTC. This sequence encodes CASSGLAGVQFNEQYF.

This clonotype was seen only a few times. The CDR3 is CASSLSGTGNNGYTF. In DNA form, the CDR3 reads TGTGCCAGCAGTTTGTCTGGGACAGGGAATAATGGCTACACCTTC. The rearrangement links TRBV27 to TRBJ1-2, with 9 bases lining up with TRBD1. J lost 6 bases, V lost 3 bases, and 8 bases had no gene match. Germline CDR1 reads MNHEY; CDR2 reads SMNVEV (reference sequence). The CDR3 loop spans 15 amino acids.

This clonotype was counted a single time. This CDR3 is CASSQDLAGADYNEQFF. CDR3 bases: TGCGCCAGCAGCCAAGATCTGGCGGGGGCCGACTACAATGAGCAGTTCTTC. This chain uses TRBV4-1 with TRBJ2-1; tentatively, D is TRBD2 (7 bases). Germline-derived CDR1 and CDR2 are MGHRA and YSYEKL. Trimming left V 0 bases short and J 3 bases short, with 15 bases between. The CDR3 has 17 residues.

This clonotype occurred a few times. J is TRBJ1-6 and V is TRBV9; D might be TRBD1 (6 bases). The V end was cut by 4 bases, the J end by 10 bases, with 24 bases between. CDR3 length: 17 residues. Germline V gene data show CDR1 as SGDLS and CDR2 as YYNGEE. The CDR3 loop is CASSPHGGRGSESPLHF. The CDR3 DNA reads TGTGCCAGCAGCCCCCACGGGGGCAGGGGTTCTGAATCACCCCTCCACTTT. Looking up the rest from reference TRBV9 and TRBJ1-6 gives the full variable domain: DSGVTQTPKHLITATGQRVTLRCSPRSGDLSVYWYQQSLDQGLQFLIQYYNGEERAKGNILERFSAQQFPDLHSELNLSSLELGDSALYFCASSPHGGRGSESPLHFGNGTRLTVT.

The chain has TRBV9 and TRBJ1-5, with D perhaps matching TRBD1 (6 bases). Deletions cut 3 bases from V and 2 bases from J, with 18 bases between. CDR1 is SGDLS, CDR2 YYNGEE, per germline. The CDR3 is 17 residues long. The DNA of the CDR3 is TGTGCCAGCAGCGATCCCCTGGGGGGCGAAGGCAATCAGCCCCAGCATTTT. This codes for CASSDPLGGEGNQPQHF.

The rearrangement links TRBV28 to TRBJ2-1; perhaps TRBD1 as D (6 bases). Judging by the DNA end, TRBJ2-7 fits better; the J call may be wrong. CDR3 size: 14 residues. Germline CDR1 MDHEN, CDR2 SYDVKM. CDR3 sequence (DNA): TGTGCCAGCACACCCGGGGACACTCCCTACGAGCAGTACTTC. This codes for CASTPGDTPYEQYF.

This clonotype appeared many times. The rearrangement links TRBV5-1 to TRBJ2-3; D is ambiguous. Germline V lookup: CDR1 SGHRS, CDR2 YFSETQ. CDR3 size: 14 residues. The ends were cut back, 4 bases at V and 2 bases at J, with 11 bases in the middle. CDR3: CASSPSDFTDTQYF. The CDR3 nucleotides read TGCGCCAGCAGCCCGTCGGATTTCACAGATACGCAGTATTTT.

The chain links TRBV7-3 to TRBJ2-5; D may be TRBD1 (6 bases). This CDR3 has 14 amino acids. Germline V gene data show CDR1 as SGHTA and CDR2 as FQGTGA. V was trimmed by 1 base and J by 3 bases, leaving 9 bases between them. The CDR3 DNA reads TGTGCCAGCAGCTTAAACGCAGGGGAAGAGACCCAGTACTTC. Translated, it gives CASSLNAGEETQYF. The whole variable domain, remainder taken from reference TRBV7-3 and TRBJ2-5, is GAGVSQTPSNKVTEKGKYVELRCDPISGHTALYWYRQSLGQGPEFLIYFQGTGAADDSGLPNDRFFAVRPEGSVSTLKIQRTERGDSAVYLCASSLNAGEETQYFGPGTRLLVL.

V and J are TRBV6-2 or TRBV6-3 and TRBJ2-7; a possible D gene is TRBD1 (6 bases). Per the germline V gene, CDR1 is MNHEY and CDR2 is SVGEGT. This CDR3 region has 15 residues. The germline V and J ends were trimmed by 2 bases and 3 bases, with 14 bases remaining between them. DNA of the CDR3: TGTGCCAGCAGTTACCTAGACAGGCGTAACTACGAGCAGTACTTC. As protein: CASSYLDRRNYEQYF.

This clonotype was seen many times. The V and J genes are TRBV3-1 and TRBJ2-7, with 10 bases fitting TRBD1. Trimming removed 3 bases from V and 7 bases from J; junction bases left unmatched: 9. Germline V gene data show CDR1 as LGHDT and CDR2 as YNNKEL (reference sequence). The CDR3 is made up of 15 amino acids. CDR3 DNA: TGTGCCAGCAGCCATTCCGGGACAGGGGTAGGAGAGCAGTACTTC. The encoded protein is CASSHSGTGVGEQYF.

This clonotype has at least ten counts. The V gene is TRBV7-2, the J gene TRBJ1-2, with no clear D. CDR3 length equals 11 residues. V lost 8 bases to trimming and J lost 2 bases, with 6 bases between them. The germline CDR1 and CDR2 sequences are SGHTA and FQGNSA. The DNA for the CDR3 is TGTGCCAGCTCCGGGAACTATGGCTACACCTTC. Residues: CASSGNYGYTF.

The J gene is TRBJ2-3, the V gene TRBV5-1; a weak D match, TRBD2 (6 bases). V lost 3 bases to trimming and J lost 0 bases, with 11 bases between them. Germline-derived CDR1 and CDR2 are SGHRS and YFSETQ. The CDR3 has 15 residues. The CDR3 here is CASSSEGGSTDTQYF. The CDR3 coding sequence is TGCGCCAGCAGCTCGGAGGGCGGGAGCACAGATACGCAGTATTTT.

The chain has TRBV6-1 and TRBJ1-1; TRBD1 matches 10 bases. Germline V gene data show CDR1 as MNHNS and CDR2 as SASEGT. The ends lost 8 bases at V and 5 bases at J; junction bases unmatched: 5. CDR3 size: 13 residues. CDR3 residues: CASAGTGVTEAFF. As DNA, the CDR3 is TGTGCCAGCGCGGGGACAGGGGTAACTGAAGCTTTCTTT.

A note on this clonotype: Germline and junction disagree at one end, which may indicate a read error. V usage is TRBV7-2 and J usage is TRBJ2-5; 14 nucleotides match TRBD2. The J call may not be correct, given that the DNA end is closer to TRBJ2-7. Germline assignment: CDR1 SGHTA and CDR2 FQGNSA. This CDR3 has 17 amino acids. The CDR3 reads CASSPGMTSGRASEQYF. The CDR3 region has the DNA TGCGCCAGCAGCCCCGGGATGACTAGCGGGAGGGCCAGCGAGCAGTACTTC.

This clonotype appeared many times. The gene calls are TRBV7-2 and TRBJ2-1; D gene uncertain. The CDR3 has 14 residues. Germline V lookup: CDR1 SGHTA, CDR2 FQGNSA. The V end was cut by 5 bases, the J end by 0 bases, with 8 bases between. CDR3 sequence: CASSPRSSYNEQFF. The CDR3 DNA sequence: TGTGCCAGCAGCCCAAGGAGCTCCTACAATGAGCAGTTCTTC.

This clonotype came up many times. The chain has TRBV29-1 and TRBJ2-1; possible D gene TRBD2, 6 bases. V was shortened by 3 bases and J by 4 bases, with 25 bases between the two germline ends. The CDR3 extends over 18 amino acids. Germline assignment: CDR1 SQVTM and CDR2 ANQGSEA. CDR3 sequence: CSVDSRNGSLGGYNEQFF. As DNA, the CDR3 is TGCAGCGTTGATTCGAGGAACGGGAGTTTAGGAGGGTACAATGAGCAGTTCTTC.

Remarks on this clonotype: A junction boundary mismatches the germline segment, possibly from a read error. V is TRBV11-1 and J is TRBJ2-1, with D tentatively TRBD2 (5 bases). This CDR3 is 16 amino acids long. Germline CDR1 reads SGHAT; CDR2 reads FQDESV (reference sequence). CDR3 sequence reads: CASSLEGSGSYSEQFF. In DNA, the CDR3 is TGTGCCAGCAGCTTAGAGGGCAGCGGTTCCTACAGTGAGCAGTTCTTC.

V usage is TRBV4-3 and J usage is TRBJ1-2; D is possibly TRBD1 (5 bases). Germline V gene lookup returns CDR1 LGHNA and CDR2 YSLEER. The CDR3 has 12 amino acids. V gave up 0 bases and J gave up 11 bases, with 10 bases separating them. The CDR3 DNA follows: TGCGCCAGCAGCCAAGATCAGGGTGGTTACACCTTC. Residues: CASSQDQGGYTF.

This chain uses TRBV6-2 or TRBV6-3 with TRBJ1-6; no clear D. Germline V CDR1 and CDR2: MNHEY, SVGEGT. The CDR3 runs 13 residues. The V end was cut by 7 bases, the J end by 7 bases, with 11 bases between. The CDR3 loop is CASTQARNSPLHF. As DNA, the CDR3 is TGTGCCAGCACCCAAGCCCGGAATTCACCCCTCCACTTT.

This rearrangement joins TRBV29-1 to TRBJ2-1; 11 bases are a match to TRBD2. The germline V gene encodes CDR1 SQVTM and CDR2 ANQGSEA. V dropped 0 bases and J dropped 8; count of bases not matched to a gene: 9. The length of the CDR3 is 16 residues. The CDR3 here is CSVEEGTSGSRDEQFF. The CDR3 DNA sequence: TGCAGCGTTGAAGAAGGAACTAGCGGGAGTCGGGATGAGCAGTTCTTC.

A few counts support this clonotype. This chain links TRBV6-2 or TRBV6-3 with TRBJ2-1; weak D call: TRBD1 (5 bases). Germline V CDR1 and CDR2: MNHEY, SVGEGT. V was pared by 4 bases and J by 5 bases, with 15 bases between. This CDR3 is built from 15 residues. CDR3 in amino acids: CASSSSGQGNNEQFF. Here the CDR3 DNA reads TGTGCCAGCAGTTCCTCTGGGCAGGGAAACAATGAGCAGTTCTTC.

The chain links TRBV29-1 to TRBJ2-7, with a possible D match to TRBD2 (5 bases). V was cut by 5 bases and J by 5 bases, with 13 bases left in between. The V gene's germline CDR1 is SQVTM and CDR2 ANQGSEA. The CDR3 has 12 residues. CDR3 sequence reads: CSVRRSKHEQYF. CDR3 sequence (DNA): TGCAGCGTTCGGAGGTCAAAGCACGAGCAGTACTTC.

This clonotype was seen more than once but under ten times. The CDR3 protein is CASSLRRGYQPQHF. CDR3 sequence (DNA): TGTGCCAGCAGTTTACGGAGGGGCTATCAGCCCCAGCATTTT. The chain uses TRBV12-3 or TRBV12-4 and TRBJ1-5, with D possibly matching TRBD1 (5 bases). The length of the CDR3 is 14 residues. Trimming shortened V by 2 bases and J by 5 bases, and 10 bases separated the two germline ends.

This chain uses TRBV6-5 with TRBJ2-7; D might be TRBD2 (6 bases). The CDR3 extends over 15 amino acids. Germline V gene data show CDR1 as MNHEY and CDR2 as SVGAGI. The V end was cut by 0 bases, the J end by 2 bases, with 11 bases between. Here the CDR3 reads CASSYSTGDTYEQYF. The CDR3, as DNA: TGTGCCAGCAGTTACTCGACGGGGGATACCTACGAGCAGTACTTC.

The chain has TRBV2 and TRBJ1-1, with a weak D call TRBD1 (6 bases). V was pared by 6 bases and J by 3 bases, with 11 bases between. Germline V lookup: CDR1 SNHLY, CDR2 FYNNEI. The CDR3 contains 13 residues. The CDR3, as DNA: TGTGCCAGCAGCGTAGGGGGTTACACTGAAGCTTTCTTT. Amino acids: CASSVGGYTEAFF.

This clonotype was seen repeatedly, ten times or more. The V and J genes are TRBV27 and TRBJ2-7; 8 bases match TRBD1. The germline V gene encodes CDR1 MNHEY and CDR2 SMNVEV (reference sequence). The CDR3 has 16 residues. V gave up 4 bases and J gave up 3 bases; unmatched junction bases: 11. CDR3 loop: CASSSIIGTGFYEQYF. CDR3 nucleotide sequence: TGTGCCAGCAGTTCTATAATCGGGACAGGTTTCTACGAGCAGTACTTC.

This clonotype was observed a few times. A much bigger clone sits one base away, suggesting this may be a read error. The V gene is TRBV7-2, the J gene TRBJ2-4, with 7 bases fitting TRBD2. V shed 7 bases, J shed 13 bases, and the junction held 10 bases outside the gene matches. This CDR3 contains 12 residues. The germline CDR1 and CDR2 sequences are SGHTA and FQGNSA. The DNA of the CDR3 is TGTGCCAGCAAAGAGACTAGCCCATTCCAGTACTTC. Protein product: CASKETSPFQYF.

The chain is built from TRBV7-2 and TRBJ1-2, with D unresolved. V was cut by 2 bases and J by 4 bases, with 11 bases left in between. CDR1 and CDR2 from the germline V gene are SGHTA and FQGNSA. There are 14 residues in the CDR3. The CDR3 DNA is TGTGCCAGCAGCTTAACCCCAGGCCTCTATGGCTACACCTTC. Translated: CASSLTPGLYGYTF.